This T cell receptor (beta chain) stems from a study of molecular identifiers for immune sequencing clone quantification. V lost 4 bases and J lost 3, with 14 bases in between. There are 15 residues in the CDR3. Germline V gene lookup returns CDR1 SGHDT and CDR2 YYEEEE. As previously described, bulk TCR libraries were made using listed TCR primers. MiXCR was run by TCRdb on the PCR reads, yielding one entry per CDR3 protein. Of approximately 670,000 distinct CDR3 sequences listed, 20% are singletons. General study points: A shared barcode on identical TCR molecules could lead to underestimated sizes for highly expanded clones. Jurkat TCR RNA from one cell was spiked into more than 800,000 naive cells, and it was reportedly detectable there.

This clonotype was counted at least ten times. No antigen is known for it. Sequenced input: naive CD8+ T cells from blood, with Jurkat cell RNA spiked in. Specified subset: FACS-sorted CD8+CD4-CCR7+CD45RA+ naive T cells. The clonotype originates from a human donor in good health. Some libraries in this study had Jurkat cell RNA spiked in. The chain uses TRBV5-6 and TRBJ2-1; D perhaps matches TRBD1 (6 bases). CDR3 residues: CASSGRRDNYNEQFF. CDR3 bases: TGTGCCAGCAGCGGACGTAGGGACAACTACAATGAGCAGTTCTTC. Looking up the rest from reference TRBV5-6 and TRBJ2-1 gives the full variable domain: DAGVTQSPTHLIKTRGQQVTLRCSPKSGHDTVSWYQQALGQGPQFIFQYYEEEERQRGNFPDRFSGHQFPNYSSELNVNALLLGDSALYLCASSGRRDNYNEQFFGPGTRLTVL.